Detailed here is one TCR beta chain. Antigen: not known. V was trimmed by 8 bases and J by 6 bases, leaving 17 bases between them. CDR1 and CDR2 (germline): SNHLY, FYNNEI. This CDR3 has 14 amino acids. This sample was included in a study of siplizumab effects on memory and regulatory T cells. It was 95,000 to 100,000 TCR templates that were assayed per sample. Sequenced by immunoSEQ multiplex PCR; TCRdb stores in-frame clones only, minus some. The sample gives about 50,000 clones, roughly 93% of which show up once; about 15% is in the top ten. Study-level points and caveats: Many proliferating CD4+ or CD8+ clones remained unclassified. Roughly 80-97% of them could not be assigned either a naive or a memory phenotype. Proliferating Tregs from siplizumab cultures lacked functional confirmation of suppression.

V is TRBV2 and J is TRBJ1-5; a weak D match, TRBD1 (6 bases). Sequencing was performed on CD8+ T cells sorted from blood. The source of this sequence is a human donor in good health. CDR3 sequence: CASAAKGGGQPQHF. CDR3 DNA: TGTGCCAGCGCGGCGAAGGGGGGTGGTCAGCCCCAGCATTTT.